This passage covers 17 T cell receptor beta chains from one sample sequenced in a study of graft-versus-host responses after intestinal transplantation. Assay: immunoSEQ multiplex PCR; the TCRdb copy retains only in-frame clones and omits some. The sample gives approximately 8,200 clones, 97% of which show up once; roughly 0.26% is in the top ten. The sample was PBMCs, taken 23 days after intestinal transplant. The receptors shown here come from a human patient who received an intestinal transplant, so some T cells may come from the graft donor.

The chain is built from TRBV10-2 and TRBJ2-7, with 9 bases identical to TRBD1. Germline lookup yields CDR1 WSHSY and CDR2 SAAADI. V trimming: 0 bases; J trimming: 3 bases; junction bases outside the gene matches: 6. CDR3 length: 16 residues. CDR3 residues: CASSESLWTGDYEQYF. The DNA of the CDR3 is TGCGCCAGCAGTGAGTCCCTATGGACAGGGGACTACGAGCAGTACTTC.

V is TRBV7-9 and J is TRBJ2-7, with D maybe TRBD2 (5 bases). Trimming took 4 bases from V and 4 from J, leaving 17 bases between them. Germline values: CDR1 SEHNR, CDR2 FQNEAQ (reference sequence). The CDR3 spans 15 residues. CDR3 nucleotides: TGTGCCAGCAGCTCCTTTGAGCGGAGTCATTACGAGCAGTACTTC. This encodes CASSSFERSHYEQYF.

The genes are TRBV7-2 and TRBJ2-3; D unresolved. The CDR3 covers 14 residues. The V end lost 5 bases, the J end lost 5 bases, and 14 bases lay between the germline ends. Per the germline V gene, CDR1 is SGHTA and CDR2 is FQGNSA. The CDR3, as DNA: TGTGCCAGCAGCACATCCCCCGGGCAAGATACGCAGTATTTT. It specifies CASSTSPGQDTQYF.

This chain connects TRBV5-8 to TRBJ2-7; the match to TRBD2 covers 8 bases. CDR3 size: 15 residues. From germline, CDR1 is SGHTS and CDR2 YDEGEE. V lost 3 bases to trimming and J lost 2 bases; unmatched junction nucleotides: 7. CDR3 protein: CASSSTSGWAYEQYF. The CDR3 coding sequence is TGTGCCAGCAGCTCTACTAGCGGTTGGGCCTACGAGCAGTACTTC.

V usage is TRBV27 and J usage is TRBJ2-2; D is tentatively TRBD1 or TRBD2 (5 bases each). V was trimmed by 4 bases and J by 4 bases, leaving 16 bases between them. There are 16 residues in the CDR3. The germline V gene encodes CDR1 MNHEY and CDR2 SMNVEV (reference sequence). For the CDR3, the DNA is TGTGCCAGCAGTTCCACGGAGAGGGGAAGCACCGGGGAGCTGTTTTTT. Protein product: CASSSTERGSTGELFF.

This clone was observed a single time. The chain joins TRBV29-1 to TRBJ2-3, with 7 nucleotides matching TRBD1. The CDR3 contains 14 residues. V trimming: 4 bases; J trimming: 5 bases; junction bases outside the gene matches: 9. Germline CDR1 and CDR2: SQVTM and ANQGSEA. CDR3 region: CSVGPRGNGDTQYF. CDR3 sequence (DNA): TGCAGCGTTGGGCCCAGGGGGAACGGAGATACGCAGTATTTT.

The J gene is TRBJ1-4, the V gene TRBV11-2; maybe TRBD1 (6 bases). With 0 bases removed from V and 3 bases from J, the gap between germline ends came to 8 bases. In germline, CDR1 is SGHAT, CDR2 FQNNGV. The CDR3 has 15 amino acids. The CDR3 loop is CASSLEQGANEKLFF. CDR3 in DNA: TGTGCCAGCAGCTTAGAACAGGGCGCTAATGAAAAACTGTTTTTT.

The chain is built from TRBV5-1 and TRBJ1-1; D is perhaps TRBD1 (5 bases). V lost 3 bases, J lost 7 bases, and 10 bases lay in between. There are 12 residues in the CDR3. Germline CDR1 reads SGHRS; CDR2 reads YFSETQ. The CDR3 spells CASSWGEGEAFF. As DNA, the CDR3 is TGCGCCAGCAGCTGGGGGGAGGGTGAAGCTTTCTTT. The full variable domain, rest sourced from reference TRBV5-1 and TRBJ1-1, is KAGVTQTPRYLIKTRGQQVTLSCSPISGHRSVSWYQQTPGQGLQFLFEYFSETQRNKGNFPGRFSGRQFSNSRSEMNVSTLELGDSALYLCASSWGEGEAFFGQGTRLTVV.

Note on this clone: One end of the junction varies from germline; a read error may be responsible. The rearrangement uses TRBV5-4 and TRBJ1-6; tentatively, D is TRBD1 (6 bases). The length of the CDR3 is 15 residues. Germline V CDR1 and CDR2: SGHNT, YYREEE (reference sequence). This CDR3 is CASSLQTVRGGNFVF. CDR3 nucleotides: TGTGCCAGCAGCTTGCAAACGGTCAGGGGAGGAAACTTTGTCTTT.

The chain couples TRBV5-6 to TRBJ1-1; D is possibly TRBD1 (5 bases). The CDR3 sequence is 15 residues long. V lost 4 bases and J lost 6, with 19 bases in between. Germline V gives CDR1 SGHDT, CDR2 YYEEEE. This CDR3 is CASSTSDGWGAEAFF. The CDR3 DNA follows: TGTGCCAGCAGCACCTCGGACGGTTGGGGCGCTGAAGCTTTCTTT.

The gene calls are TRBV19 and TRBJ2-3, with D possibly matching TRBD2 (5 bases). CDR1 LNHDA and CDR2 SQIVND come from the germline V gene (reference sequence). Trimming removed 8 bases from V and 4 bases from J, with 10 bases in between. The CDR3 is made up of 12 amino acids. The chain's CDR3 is CASCPSPDTQYF. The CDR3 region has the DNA TGTGCCAGTTGTCCTAGCCCAGATACGCAGTATTTT.

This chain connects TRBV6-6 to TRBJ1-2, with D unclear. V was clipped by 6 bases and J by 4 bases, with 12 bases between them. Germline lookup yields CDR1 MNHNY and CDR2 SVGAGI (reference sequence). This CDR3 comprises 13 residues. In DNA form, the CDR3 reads TGTGCCAGCAGACAGACACGGAGCTATGGCTACACCTTC. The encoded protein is CASRQTRSYGYTF.

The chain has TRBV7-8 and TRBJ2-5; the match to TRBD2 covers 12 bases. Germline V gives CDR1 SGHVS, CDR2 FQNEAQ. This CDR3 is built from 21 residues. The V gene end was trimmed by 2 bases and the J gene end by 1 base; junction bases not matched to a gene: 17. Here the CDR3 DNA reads TGTGCCAGCAGCTTAATTCCCGGGTATCTAGCGGGAGGGCCAACCCAAGAGACCCAGTACTTC. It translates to CASSLIPGYLAGGPTQETQYF.

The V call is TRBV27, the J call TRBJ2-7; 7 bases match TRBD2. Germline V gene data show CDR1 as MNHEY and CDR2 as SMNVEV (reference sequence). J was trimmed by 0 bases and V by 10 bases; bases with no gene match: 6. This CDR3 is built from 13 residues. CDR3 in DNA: TGTGCCACCCGCGGGGGTCCCTCCTACGAGCAGTACTTC. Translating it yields CATRGGPSYEQYF.

CDR3 sequence reads: CASSPAGSGSDNEQYF. CDR3 in DNA: TGCGCCAGCAGCCCCGCGGGAAGCGGGAGTGACAACGAGCAGTACTTC. The rearrangement links TRBV4-1 to TRBJ2-7, with 8 bases identical to TRBD2. The CDR3 loop spans 16 amino acids. Germline CDR1 MGHRA, CDR2 YSYEKL. Trimming cost V 4 bases and J 5 bases; bases outside gene matches: 13.

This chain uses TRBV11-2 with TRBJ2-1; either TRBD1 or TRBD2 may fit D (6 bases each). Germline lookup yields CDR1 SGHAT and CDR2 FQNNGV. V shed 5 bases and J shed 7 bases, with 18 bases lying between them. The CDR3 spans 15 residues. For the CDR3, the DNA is TGTGCCAGCAGCAAGGGGGGTGGGGTTGGGAATGAGCAGTTCTTC. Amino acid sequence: CASSKGGGVGNEQFF.

In DNA form, the CDR3 reads TGTGCCAGCAGCCTCGGGACGGCCGAGGGCTACACCTTC. Residues: CASSLGTAEGYTF. This chain connects TRBV7-3 to TRBJ1-2, with D possibly being TRBD1 (5 bases). Germline V CDR1 and CDR2: SGHTA, FQGTGA. V was pared by 5 bases and J by 8 bases, with 15 bases between. The CDR3 extends over 13 amino acids.